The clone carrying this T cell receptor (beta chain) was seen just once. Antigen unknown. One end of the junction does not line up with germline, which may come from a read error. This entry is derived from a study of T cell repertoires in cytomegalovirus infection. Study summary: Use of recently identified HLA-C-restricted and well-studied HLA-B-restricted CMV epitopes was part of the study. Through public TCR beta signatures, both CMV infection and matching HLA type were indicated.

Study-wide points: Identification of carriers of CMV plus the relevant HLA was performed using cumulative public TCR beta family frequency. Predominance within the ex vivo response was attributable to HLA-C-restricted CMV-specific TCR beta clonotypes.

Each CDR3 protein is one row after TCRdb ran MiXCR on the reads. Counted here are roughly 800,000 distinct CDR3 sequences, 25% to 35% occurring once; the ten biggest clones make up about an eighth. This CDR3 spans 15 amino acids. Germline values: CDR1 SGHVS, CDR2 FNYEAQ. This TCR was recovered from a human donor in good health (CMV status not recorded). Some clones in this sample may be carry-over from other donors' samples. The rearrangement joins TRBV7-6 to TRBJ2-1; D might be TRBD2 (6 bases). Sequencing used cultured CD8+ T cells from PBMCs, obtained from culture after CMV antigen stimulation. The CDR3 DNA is TGTGCCAGGAGCTTGAGGCGGGGCACCTACAATGAGCAGTTCTTC. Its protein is CARSLRRGTYNEQFF.